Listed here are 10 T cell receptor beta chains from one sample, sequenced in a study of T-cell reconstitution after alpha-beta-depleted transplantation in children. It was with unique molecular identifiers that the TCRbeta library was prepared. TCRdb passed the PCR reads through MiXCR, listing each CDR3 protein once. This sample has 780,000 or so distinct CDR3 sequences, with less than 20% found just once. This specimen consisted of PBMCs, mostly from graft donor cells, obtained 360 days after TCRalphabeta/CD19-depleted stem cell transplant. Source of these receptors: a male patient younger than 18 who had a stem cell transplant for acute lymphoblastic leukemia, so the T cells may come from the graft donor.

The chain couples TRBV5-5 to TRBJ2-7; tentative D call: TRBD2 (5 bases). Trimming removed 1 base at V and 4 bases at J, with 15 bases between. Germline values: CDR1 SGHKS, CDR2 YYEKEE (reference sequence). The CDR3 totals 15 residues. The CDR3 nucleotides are TGTGCCAGCAGCTTGTGGACCGGGAACCCTTACGAGCAGTACTTC. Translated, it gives CASSLWTGNPYEQYF.

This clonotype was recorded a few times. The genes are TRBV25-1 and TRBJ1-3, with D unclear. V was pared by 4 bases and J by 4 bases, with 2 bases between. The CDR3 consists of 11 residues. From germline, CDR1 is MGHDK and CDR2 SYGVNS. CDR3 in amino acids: CASSAGNTIYF. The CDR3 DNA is TGTGCCAGCAGTGCCGGAAACACCATATATTTT.

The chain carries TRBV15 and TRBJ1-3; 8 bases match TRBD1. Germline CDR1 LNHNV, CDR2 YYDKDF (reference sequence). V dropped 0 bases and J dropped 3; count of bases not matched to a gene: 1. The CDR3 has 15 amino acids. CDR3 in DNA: TGTGCCACCAGCAGAGACAGGGGGCTTGGAAACACCATATATTTT. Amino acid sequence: CATSRDRGLGNTIYF.

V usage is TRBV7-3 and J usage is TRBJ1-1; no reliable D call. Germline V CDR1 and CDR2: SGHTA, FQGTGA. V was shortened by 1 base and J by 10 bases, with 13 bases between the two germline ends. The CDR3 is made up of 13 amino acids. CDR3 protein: CASSLIPRSAAFF. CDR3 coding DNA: TGTGCCAGCAGCTTAATTCCGCGGTCGGCAGCTTTCTTT. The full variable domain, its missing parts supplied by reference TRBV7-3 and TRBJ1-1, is GAGVSQTPSNKVTEKGKYVELRCDPISGHTALYWYRQSLGQGPEFLIYFQGTGAADDSGLPNDRFFAVRPEGSVSTLKIQRTERGDSAVYLCASSLIPRSAAFFGQGTRLTVV.

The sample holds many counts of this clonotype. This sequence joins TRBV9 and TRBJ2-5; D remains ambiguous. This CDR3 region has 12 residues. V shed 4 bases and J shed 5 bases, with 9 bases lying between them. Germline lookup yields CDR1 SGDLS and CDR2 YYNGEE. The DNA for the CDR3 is TGTGCCAGCAGCCTTTACCGCGAGACCCAGTACTTC. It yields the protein CASSLYRETQYF.

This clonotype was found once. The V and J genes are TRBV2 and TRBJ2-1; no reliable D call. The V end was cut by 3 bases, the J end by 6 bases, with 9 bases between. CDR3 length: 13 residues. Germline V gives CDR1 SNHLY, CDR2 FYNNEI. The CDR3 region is CASSDFSSNEQFF. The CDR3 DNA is TGTGCCAGCAGTGATTTTAGCAGCAATGAGCAGTTCTTC.

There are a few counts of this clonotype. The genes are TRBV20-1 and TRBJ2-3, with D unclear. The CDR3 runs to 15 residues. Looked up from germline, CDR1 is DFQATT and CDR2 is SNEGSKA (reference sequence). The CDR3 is CSAPTSVSSTDTQYF. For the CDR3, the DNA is TGCAGCGCCCCAACCTCGGTTTCTAGCACAGATACGCAGTATTTT.

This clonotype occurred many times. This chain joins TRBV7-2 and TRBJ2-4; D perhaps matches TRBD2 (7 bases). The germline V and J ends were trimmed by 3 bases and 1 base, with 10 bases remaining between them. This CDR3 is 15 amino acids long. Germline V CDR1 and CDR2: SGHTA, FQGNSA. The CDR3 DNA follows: TGTGCCAGCAGCTTGGGGGGGGCGGCCAAAAACATTCAGTACTTC. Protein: CASSLGGAAKNIQYF.

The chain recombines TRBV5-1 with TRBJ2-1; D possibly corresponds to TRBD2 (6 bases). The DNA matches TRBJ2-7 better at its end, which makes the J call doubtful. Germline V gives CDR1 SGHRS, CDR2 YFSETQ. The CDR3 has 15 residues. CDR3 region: CASSPPSGEGSEQYF. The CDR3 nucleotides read TGCGCCAGCAGCCCCCCCTCGGGGGAAGGGAGTGAGCAGTACTTC.

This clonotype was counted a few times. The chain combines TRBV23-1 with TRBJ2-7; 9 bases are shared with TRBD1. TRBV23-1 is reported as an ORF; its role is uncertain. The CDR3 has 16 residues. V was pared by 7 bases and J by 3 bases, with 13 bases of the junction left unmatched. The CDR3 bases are TGCGCCAGCATTCCTCGGAGGCGGACAGGGGTCTACGAGCAGTACTTC. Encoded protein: CASIPRRRTGVYEQYF.